Below, one T cell receptor beta chain is given with its context. This sample stems from a study of control samples from healthy donors and cancer patients. Clones were read by immunoSEQ multiplex PCR, and TCRdb kept only the in-frame ones, dropping some. The repertoire consists of more than 95,000 clones, with around 89% occurring once and the leading ten covering 1.1%. After removal of 5 bases from V and 4 bases from J, the junction contained 6 bases not matched to a gene. Germline lookup yields CDR1 LNHDA and CDR2 SQIVND (reference sequence). The CDR3 totals 16 residues. The sequenced sample was PBMCs. The source is a woman between 45 and 60 years old with colorectal cancer. The gene calls are TRBV19 and TRBJ2-5; 14 bases map to TRBD2. For the CDR3, the DNA is TGTGCCAGTAGTCCCGGGACTAGCGGGAGAGGAGAGACCCAGTACTTC. Protein sequence: CASSPGTSGRGETQYF.